This T cell receptor (beta chain) was recovered during a study of cytomegalovirus exposure and HLA in healthy donors. Study summary: Approximately 85 million unique TCRs from HLA-typed donors were held in an early data release. Study-wide results and caveats: As a later analysis revealed, the rate of TCR association differed by HLA locus, with DRB1 most and HLA-C fewest. Roughly uniform depth of sequencing across donors was assumed in presence/absence analyses. The study had only CMV serostatus as immune exposure information.

A remark on this clone: The antigen remains unidentified.

A multiplex PCR was run with 60 Vbeta primers and 13 Jbeta primers. Assay used: immunoSEQ multiplex PCR; TCRdb lists only in-frame clones, some missing. There are 150,000 to 200,000 clones in the sample; about 79% occur only once, and approximately 0.098% lies in the top ten. In germline, CDR1 is SGHRS, CDR2 YFSETQ. V lost 4 bases to trimming and J lost 3 bases, with 13 bases between them. The CDR3 contains 14 residues. Input material: PBMCs. The J gene is TRBJ2-5, the V gene TRBV5-1; D may be TRBD1 (6 bases). The TCR originated in a boy aged 2 to 9 in good health and CMV-seronegative. The DNA for the CDR3 is TGCGCCAGCAGCGGCCTAAAGGGGGAAGAGACCCAGTACTTC. It is translated as CASSGLKGEETQYF.